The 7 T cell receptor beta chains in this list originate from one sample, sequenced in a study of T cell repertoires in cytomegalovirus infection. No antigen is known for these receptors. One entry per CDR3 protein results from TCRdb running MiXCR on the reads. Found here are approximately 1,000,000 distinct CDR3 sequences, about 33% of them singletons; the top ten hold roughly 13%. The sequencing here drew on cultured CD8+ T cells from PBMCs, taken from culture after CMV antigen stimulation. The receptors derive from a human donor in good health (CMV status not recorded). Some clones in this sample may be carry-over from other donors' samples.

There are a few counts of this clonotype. The CDR3 loop is CATGGTDTQYF. CDR3 sequence (DNA): TGTGCCACCGGAGGTACAGATACGCAGTATTTT. This chain connects TRBV27 to TRBJ2-3; possibly TRBD2 for D (5 bases). Germline V gene lookup returns CDR1 MNHEY and CDR2 SMNVEV (reference sequence). The CDR3 length is 11 residues. V lost 10 bases and J 3 bases, leaving 8 bases between the germline ends.

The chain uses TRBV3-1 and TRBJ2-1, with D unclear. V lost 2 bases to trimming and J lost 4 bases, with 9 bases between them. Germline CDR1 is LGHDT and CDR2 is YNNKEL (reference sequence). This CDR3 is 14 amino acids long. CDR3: CASSQLSGYNEQFF. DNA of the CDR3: TGTGCCAGCAGCCAATTAAGTGGGTACAATGAGCAGTTCTTC.

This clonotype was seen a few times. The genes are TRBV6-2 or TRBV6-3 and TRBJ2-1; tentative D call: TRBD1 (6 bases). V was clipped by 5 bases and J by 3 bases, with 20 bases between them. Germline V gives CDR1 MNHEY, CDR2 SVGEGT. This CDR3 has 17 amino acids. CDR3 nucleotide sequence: TGTGCCAGCAGTCCCCCCCAGGGGCCAGCCTTCTACAATGAGCAGTTCTTC. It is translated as CASSPPQGPAFYNEQFF.

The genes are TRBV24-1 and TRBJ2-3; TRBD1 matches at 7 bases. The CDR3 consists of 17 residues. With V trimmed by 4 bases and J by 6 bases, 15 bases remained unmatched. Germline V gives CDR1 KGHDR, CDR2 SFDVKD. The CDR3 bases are TGTGCCACCAGTGACGTTAAAGACAGGGCTGGGGAGGATACGCAGTATTTT. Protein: CATSDVKDRAGEDTQYF.

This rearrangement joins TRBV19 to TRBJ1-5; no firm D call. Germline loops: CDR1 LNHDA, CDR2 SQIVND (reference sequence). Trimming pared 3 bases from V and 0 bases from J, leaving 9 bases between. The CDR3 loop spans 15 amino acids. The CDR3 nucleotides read TGTGCCAGTAGTATGGAGAGCTATAGCAATCAGCCCCAGCATTTT. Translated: CASSMESYSNQPQHF.

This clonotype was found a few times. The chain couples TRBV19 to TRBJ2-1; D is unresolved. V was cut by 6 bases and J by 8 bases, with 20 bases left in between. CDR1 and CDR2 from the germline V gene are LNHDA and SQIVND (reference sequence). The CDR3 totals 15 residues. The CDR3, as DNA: TGTGCCAGTAGCCCTTACGGCCCCTCCGGATATGAGCAGTTCTTC. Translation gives CASSPYGPSGYEQFF.

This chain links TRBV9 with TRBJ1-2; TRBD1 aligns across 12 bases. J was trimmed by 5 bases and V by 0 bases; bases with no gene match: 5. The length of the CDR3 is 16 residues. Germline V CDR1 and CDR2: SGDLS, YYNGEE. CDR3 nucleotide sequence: TGTGCCAGCAGCGTAGGTGGGGACAGGGGGCTTTATGGCTACACCTTC. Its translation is CASSVGGDRGLYGYTF.